This entry concerns a single TCR beta chain. Generated by immunoSEQ multiplex PCR, the TCRdb table keeps only in-frame clones and is missing some. Of approximately 30,000 clones listed, around 93% are singletons. This record belongs to a study of T cell changes during pregnancy in multiple sclerosis. V was pared by 3 bases and J by 5 bases, with 4 bases of the junction left unmatched. The CDR3 loop spans 15 amino acids. Germline-derived CDR1 and CDR2 are SGHRS and YFSETQ. This specimen was CD4+ T cells from peripheral blood mononuclear cells, taken after pregnancy. The source is a female donor with multiple sclerosis, enrolled in a pregnancy study. The gene calls are TRBV5-1 and TRBJ1-3, with TRBD1 identical over 11 bases. CDR3 DNA sequence: TGCGCCAGCAGCTCGGACAGGGGGCAAAGAAACACCATATATTTT. This encodes CASSSDRGQRNTIYF.